This T cell receptor (beta chain) originates from a study of identical twins. TCRdb reprocessed the 5' RACE reads via MiXCR and lists one record per CDR3 protein. The table includes about 490,000 distinct CDR3 sequences, roughly 15% detected once. This CDR3 has 13 amino acids. V gave up 6 bases and J gave up 6 bases; unmatched junction bases: 6. CDR1 is ENHRY, CDR2 SYGVKD, per germline. The sample holds many counts of this clonotype. Its antigen is still unknown. General study points: The study found excess low generation probability among twin-shared out-of-frame alpha sequences. With abundant cord blood beta clonotypes, insertions were fewer; memory repertoires showed no such pattern.

This sample was shared with a second study, whose subject was yellow fever vaccine responses in identical twins.

Sequenced material: CD4+ T cells sorted from blood. The chain recombines TRBV10-3 with TRBJ2-3, with 7 bases matching TRBD2. The receptor's source is a woman aged 18-35 years in good health. The CDR3 bases are TGTGCCATCAGGGTTCCTAGCGGTGATACGCAGTATTTT. It codes for CAIRVPSGDTQYF.